Each of the 4 T cell receptor beta chains below was sequenced from the same sample in a study of blood T cell repertoires in COVID-19. Method: immunoSEQ multiplex PCR; TCRdb's copy keeps in-frame clones and lacks some. The sample yields 58,000 or so clones, 88% seen once. Source material: peripheral blood. These TCRs come from a woman in her 70s with active COVID-19.

This clone has a single count. The V call is TRBV7-6, the J call TRBJ1-3, with D maybe TRBD1 (6 bases). CDR1 SGHVS and CDR2 FNYEAQ come from the germline V gene. The CDR3 length is 18 residues. Between the trimmed V and J ends, which lost 4 bases and 0 bases, there was a span of 19 bases. The CDR3 protein is CASSYDRDTRASGNTIYF. The CDR3 coding sequence is TGTGCCAGCAGCTACGATCGGGACACCCGAGCCTCTGGAAACACCATATATTTT.

This clone was detected only once. This chain joins TRBV28 and TRBJ1-5, with D perhaps matching TRBD1 (5 bases). The V end lost 6 bases, the J end lost 0 bases, and 12 bases lay between the germline ends. In germline, CDR1 is MDHEN, CDR2 SYDVKM. This CDR3 has 15 amino acids. The DNA of the CDR3 is TGTGCCAGCAGGGAGGGGATTATTAGCAATCAGCCCCAGCATTTT. It is translated as CASREGIISNQPQHF. Together with reference TRBV28 and TRBJ1-5, the CDR3 gives the full variable domain: DVKVTQSSRYLVKRTGEKVFLECVQDMDHENMFWYRQDPGLGLRLIYFSYDVKMKEKGDIPEGYSVSREKKERFSLILESASTNQTSMYLCASREGIISNQPQHFGDGTRLSIL.

The chain employs TRBV28 and TRBJ2-5; the D gene is possibly TRBD2 (5 bases). The CDR3 length is 14 residues. Germline lookup yields CDR1 MDHEN and CDR2 SYDVKM. With 5 bases removed from V and 0 bases from J, the gap between germline ends came to 10 bases. CDR3 nucleotide sequence: TGTGCCAGCAGTGCCCTAGCTAACCAAGAGACCCAGTACTTC. It specifies CASSALANQETQYF. Combining the CDR3 with reference TRBV28 and TRBJ2-5 gives the whole variable domain DVKVTQSSRYLVKRTGEKVFLECVQDMDHENMFWYRQDPGLGLRLIYFSYDVKMKEKGDIPEGYSVSREKKERFSLILESASTNQTSMYLCASSALANQETQYFGPGTRLLVL.

J is TRBJ2-2 and V is TRBV24-1; 8 bases map to TRBD1. V lost 3 bases, J lost 5 bases, and 10 bases stayed unmatched. The CDR3 consists of 17 residues. Per the germline V gene, CDR1 is KGHDR and CDR2 is SFDVKD. CDR3 in amino acids: CATSDVGQGTKTGELFF. As DNA, the CDR3 is TGTGCCACCAGTGATGTAGGACAGGGTACCAAAACCGGGGAGCTGTTTTTT.